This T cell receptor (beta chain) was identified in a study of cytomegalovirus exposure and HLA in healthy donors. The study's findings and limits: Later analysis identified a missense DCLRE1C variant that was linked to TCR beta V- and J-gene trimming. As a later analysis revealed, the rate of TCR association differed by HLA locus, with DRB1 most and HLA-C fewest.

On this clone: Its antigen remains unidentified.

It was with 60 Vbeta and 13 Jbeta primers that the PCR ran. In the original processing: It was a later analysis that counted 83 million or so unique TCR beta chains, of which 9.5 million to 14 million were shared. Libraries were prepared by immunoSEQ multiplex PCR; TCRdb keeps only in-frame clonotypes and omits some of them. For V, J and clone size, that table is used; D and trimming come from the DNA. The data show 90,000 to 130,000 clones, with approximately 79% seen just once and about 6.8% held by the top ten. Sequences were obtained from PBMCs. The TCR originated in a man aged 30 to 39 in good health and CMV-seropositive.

The CDR3 loop reads CASSIKGITGELFF. CDR3 DNA sequence: TGTGCCAGTAGTATAAAGGGGATCACCGGGGAGCTGTTTTTT. The V and J genes are TRBV19 and TRBJ2-2; perhaps TRBD1 as D (5 bases). Between the trimmed V and J ends, which lost 2 bases and 4 bases, there was a span of 8 bases. The length of the CDR3 is 14 residues. The germline V gene has CDR1 LNHDA and CDR2 SQIVND (reference sequence).